What follows are 3 T cell receptor beta chains derived from one specimen sequenced in a study of blood T cell repertoires in COVID-19. TCRdb's copy holds only in-frame clones and misses some; the assay was immunoSEQ multiplex PCR. The table records about 150,000 clones, about 90% of them present only once. Sequencing used peripheral blood. Receptors were obtained from a man in his fifties with acute or convalescent COVID-19.

The chain links TRBV18 to TRBJ1-5; tentative D call: TRBD1 (6 bases). The CDR3 has 15 amino acids. The germline V gene encodes CDR1 KGHSH and CDR2 LQKENI. V dropped 2 bases and J dropped 0 bases, with 8 bases sitting between them. The CDR3 protein is CASSPGQISNQPQHF. Written as DNA, the CDR3 is TGTGCCAGCTCACCAGGACAGATTAGCAATCAGCCCCAGCATTTT.

The rearrangement joins TRBV7-2 to TRBJ1-3; possible D gene TRBD1, 6 bases. The CDR3 has 15 residues. V was trimmed by 3 bases and J by 4 bases, leaving 13 bases between them. Germline V CDR1 and CDR2: SGHTA, FQGNSA. CDR3 nucleotide sequence: TGTGCCAGCAGCTTCTACAGGGTCTCCGGAAACACCATATATTTT. The encoded protein is CASSFYRVSGNTIYF.

The CDR3 reads CASSLVAGVNTEAFF. CDR3 DNA: TGTGCCAGCAGCTTAGTTGCAGGGGTGAACACTGAAGCTTTCTTT. The chain carries TRBV11-2 and TRBJ1-1; a weak D match, TRBD1 (6 bases). The V end was cut by 1 base, the J end by 0 bases, with 9 bases between. The CDR3 totals 15 residues. CDR1 SGHAT and CDR2 FQNNGV come from the germline V gene.